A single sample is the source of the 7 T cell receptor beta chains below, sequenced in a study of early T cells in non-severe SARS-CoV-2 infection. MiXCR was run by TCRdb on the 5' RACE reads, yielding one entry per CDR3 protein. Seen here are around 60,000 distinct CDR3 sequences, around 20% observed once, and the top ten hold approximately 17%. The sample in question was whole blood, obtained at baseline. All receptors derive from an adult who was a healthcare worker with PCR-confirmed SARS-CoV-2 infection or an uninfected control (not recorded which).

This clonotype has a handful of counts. The CDR3: CASSYFGGSYNEQFF. In nucleotides, the CDR3 is TGTGCCAGCAGCTATTTTGGAGGTTCCTACAATGAGCAGTTCTTC. The chain recombines TRBV7-8 with TRBJ2-1, with TRBD2 as a possible D gene (5 bases). Per the germline V gene, CDR1 is SGHVS and CDR2 is FQNEAQ. With 4 bases removed from V and 1 base from J, the gap between germline ends came to 11 bases. The CDR3 consists of 15 residues.

The CDR3 reads CASISGGQETQYF. CDR3 DNA: TGTGCCAGCATCAGCGGGGGCCAAGAGACCCAGTACTTC. The gene calls are TRBV3-1 and TRBJ2-5; 8 bases align to TRBD2. The CDR3 covers 13 residues. Germline lookup yields CDR1 LGHDT and CDR2 YNNKEL (reference sequence). V lost 7 bases to trimming and J lost 1 base; unmatched junction nucleotides: 2.

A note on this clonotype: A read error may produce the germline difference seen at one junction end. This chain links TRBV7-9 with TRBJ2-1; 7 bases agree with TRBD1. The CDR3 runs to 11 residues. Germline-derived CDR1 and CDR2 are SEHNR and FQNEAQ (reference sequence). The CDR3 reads CASSPEQGYRF. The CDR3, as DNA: TGTGCCAGCAGCCCTGAACAGGGGTATCGTTTC.

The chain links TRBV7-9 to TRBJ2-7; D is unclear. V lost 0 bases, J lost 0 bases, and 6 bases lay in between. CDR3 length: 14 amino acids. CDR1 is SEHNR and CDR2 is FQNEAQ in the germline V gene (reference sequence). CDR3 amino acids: CASSLAEFSYEQYF. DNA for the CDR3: TGTGCCAGCAGCTTAGCGGAATTCTCCTACGAGCAGTACTTC.

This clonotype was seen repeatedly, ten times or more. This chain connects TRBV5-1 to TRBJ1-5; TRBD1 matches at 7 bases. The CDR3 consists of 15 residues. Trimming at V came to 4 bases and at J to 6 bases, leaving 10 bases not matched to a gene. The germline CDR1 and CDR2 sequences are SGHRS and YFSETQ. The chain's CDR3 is CASSPTTGRGQPQHF. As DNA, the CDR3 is TGCGCCAGCAGCCCCACGACAGGGAGGGGTCAGCCCCAGCATTTT.

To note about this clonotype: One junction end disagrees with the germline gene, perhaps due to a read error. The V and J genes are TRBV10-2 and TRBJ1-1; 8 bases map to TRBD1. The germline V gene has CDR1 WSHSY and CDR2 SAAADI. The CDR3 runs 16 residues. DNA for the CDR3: TGCGTCAGCAGTGAATTCTCCGGGACAGGGAACACTGAAGCTTTCTTT. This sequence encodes CVSSEFSGTGNTEAFF.

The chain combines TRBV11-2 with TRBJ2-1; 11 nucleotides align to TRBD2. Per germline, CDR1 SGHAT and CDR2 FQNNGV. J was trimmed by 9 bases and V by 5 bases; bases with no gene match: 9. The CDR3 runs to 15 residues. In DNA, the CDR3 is TGTGCCAGCAGCCTACTGACTAGCGGGGAAGGTGAGCAGTTCTTC. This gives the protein CASSLLTSGEGEQFF.